This T cell receptor beta chain was identified during a study of a mutant IDH1 vaccine in newly diagnosed glioma. Clones were sequenced by immunoSEQ multiplex PCR, and TCRdb holds only the in-frame ones, with some missing. The data show about 94,000 clones, 85% to 90% seen once. CDR1 and CDR2 (germline): SGHRS, YFSETQ. The CDR3 extends over 14 amino acids. V was clipped by 4 bases and J by 2 bases, with 11 bases between them. As regards this clone: As yet, its antigen is unknown. This CDR3 is also generated by other DNA sequences in the sample.

Time point denoted: week 47, end of study. Doses of 300 ug of mutant IDH1 20-mer peptide were given with topical imiquimod. The gene calls are TRBV5-1 and TRBJ2-3; D unclear. Specimen: PBMCs, collected from a glioma patient whose treatment included an IDH1 peptide vaccine. This clonotype was obtained from a woman aged 50 to 60 with glioma. CDR3 in amino acids: CASSLDGSTDTQYF. The CDR3 bases are TGCGCCAGCAGCCTGGACGGTTCCACAGATACGCAGTATTTT.